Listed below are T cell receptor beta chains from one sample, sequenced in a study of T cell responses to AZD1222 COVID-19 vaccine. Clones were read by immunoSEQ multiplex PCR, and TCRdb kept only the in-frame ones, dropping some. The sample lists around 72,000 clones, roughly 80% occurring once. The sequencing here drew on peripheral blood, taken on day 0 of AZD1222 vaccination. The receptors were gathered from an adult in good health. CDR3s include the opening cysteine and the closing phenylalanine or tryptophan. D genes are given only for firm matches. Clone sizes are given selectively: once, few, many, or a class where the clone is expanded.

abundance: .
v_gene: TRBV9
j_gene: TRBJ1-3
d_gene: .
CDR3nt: TGTGCCAGCAGCGTAGACGGGGGGCCAGGTGGAAACACCATATATTTT
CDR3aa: CASSVDGGPGGNTIYF

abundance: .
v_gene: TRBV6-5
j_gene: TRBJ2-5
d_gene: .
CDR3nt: TGTGCCAGCAGCAGGGGGGACAGCCTCGGGGAGACCCAGTACTTC
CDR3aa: CASSRGDSLGETQYF

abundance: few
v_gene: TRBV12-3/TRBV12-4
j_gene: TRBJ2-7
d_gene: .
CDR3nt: TGTGCCAGCAGTTTAGAAAGATCCGAGCAGTACTTC
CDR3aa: CASSLERSEQYF

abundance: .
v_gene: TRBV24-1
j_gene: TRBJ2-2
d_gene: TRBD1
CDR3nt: TGTGCCACCAGTGATACGGGACAGCTGAACACCGGGGAGCTGTTTTTT
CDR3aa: CATSDTGQLNTGELFF

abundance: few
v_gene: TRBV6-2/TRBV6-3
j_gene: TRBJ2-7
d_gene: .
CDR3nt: TGTGCCAGCAGTCAACCCTACGAGCAGTACTTC
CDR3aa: CASSQPYEQYF

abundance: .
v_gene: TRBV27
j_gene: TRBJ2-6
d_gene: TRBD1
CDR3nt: TGTGCCAGCAGAAAATCGTCCGGGACAGACTCTGGGGCCAACGTCCTGACTTTC
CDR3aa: CASRKSSGTDSGANVLTF

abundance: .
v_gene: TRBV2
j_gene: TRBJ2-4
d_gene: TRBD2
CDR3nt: TGTGCCAGCAGTGAATTTGGCGGGGGGACGGACATTCAGTACTTC
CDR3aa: CASSEFGGGTDIQYF

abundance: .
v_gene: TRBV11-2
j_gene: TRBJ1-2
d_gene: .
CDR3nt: TGTGCCAGCAGCTTAGCCCCGGGATTTGACTATGGCTACACCTTC
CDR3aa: CASSLAPGFDYGYTF

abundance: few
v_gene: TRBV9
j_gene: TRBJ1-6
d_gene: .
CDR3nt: TGTGCCAGCAGCGTAGGGGTTGAGGTCGGGGGTTCACCCCTCCACTTT
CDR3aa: CASSVGVEVGGSPLHF

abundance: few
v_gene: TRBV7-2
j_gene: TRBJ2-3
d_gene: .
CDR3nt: TGTGCCAGCAGCTTAGTCGGCGGATACACAGATACGCAGTATTTT
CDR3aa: CASSLVGGYTDTQYF

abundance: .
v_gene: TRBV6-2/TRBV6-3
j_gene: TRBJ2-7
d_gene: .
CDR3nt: TGTGCCAGCAGTTACTCGAACTACGAGCAGTACTTC
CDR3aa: CASSYSNYEQYF

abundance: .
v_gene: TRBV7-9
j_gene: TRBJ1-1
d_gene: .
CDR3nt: TGTGCCAGCAGCGCCACCACAGGGAACACTGAAGCTTTCTTT
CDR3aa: CASSATTGNTEAFF

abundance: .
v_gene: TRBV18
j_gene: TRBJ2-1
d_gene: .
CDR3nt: TGTGCCAGCCCCTCAGGTCAAACCTACAATGAGCAGTTCTTC
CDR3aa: CASPSGQTYNEQFF

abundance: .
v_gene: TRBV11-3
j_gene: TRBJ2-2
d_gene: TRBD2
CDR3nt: TGTGCCAGCAAACGACTTCCGAGCGGGGCTTTACCCGCGAACACCGGGGAGCTGTTTTTT
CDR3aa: CASKRLPSGALPANTGELFF

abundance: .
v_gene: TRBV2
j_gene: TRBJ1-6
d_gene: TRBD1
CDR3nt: TGTGCCAGCAATGAGCGGACAGGGGGATCACCCCTCCACTTT
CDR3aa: CASNERTGGSPLHF

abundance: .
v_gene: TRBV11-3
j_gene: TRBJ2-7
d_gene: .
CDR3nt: TGTGCCAGCAGCCGCCCTTTAGGCTACGAGCAGTACTTC
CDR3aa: CASSRPLGYEQYF

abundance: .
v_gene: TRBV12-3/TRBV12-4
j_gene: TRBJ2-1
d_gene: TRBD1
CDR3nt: TGTGCCAGCACCCTAGGACAGGACAATGAGCAGTTCTTC
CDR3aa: CASTLGQDNEQFF

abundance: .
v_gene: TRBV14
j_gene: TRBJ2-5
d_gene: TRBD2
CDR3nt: TGTGCCAGCAGCCAAGTATCGCGGGGGGCCCTCCTGCGACAAGAGACCCAGTACTTC
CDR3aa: CASSQVSRGALLRQETQYF

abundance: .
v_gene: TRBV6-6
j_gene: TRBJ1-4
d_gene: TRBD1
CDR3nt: TGTGCCAGCAGTGGGGACAGAGATGAAAAACTGTTTTTT
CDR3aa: CASSGDRDEKLFF

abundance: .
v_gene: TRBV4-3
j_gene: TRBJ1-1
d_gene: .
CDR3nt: TGCGCCAGCAGCCACGGAAGGAACACTGAAGCTTTCTTT
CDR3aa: CASSHGRNTEAFF

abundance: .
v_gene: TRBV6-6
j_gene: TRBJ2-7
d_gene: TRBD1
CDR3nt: TGTGCCAGCAGGAAGACAGGGGGGTCCTACGAGCAGTACTTC
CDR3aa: CASRKTGGSYEQYF

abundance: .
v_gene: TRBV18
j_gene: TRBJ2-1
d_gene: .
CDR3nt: TGTGCCAGCTCACGGAGGAACGCGGAGGATGAGCAGTTCTTC
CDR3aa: CASSRRNAEDEQFF

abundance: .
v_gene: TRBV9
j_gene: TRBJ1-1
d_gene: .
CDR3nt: TGTGCCAGCAGCGTAGCGTCGGGACGGGAAGCTTTCTTT
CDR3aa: CASSVASGREAFF

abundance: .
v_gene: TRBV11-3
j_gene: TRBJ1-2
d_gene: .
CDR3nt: TGTGCCAGCAGCTTAGTCAGCAGCAACTATGGCTACACCTTC
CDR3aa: CASSLVSSNYGYTF

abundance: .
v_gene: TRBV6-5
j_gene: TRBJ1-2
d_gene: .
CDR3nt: TGTGCCAGCAGTTACGGCCCCGGGATTAACTATGGCTACACCTTC
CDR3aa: CASSYGPGINYGYTF

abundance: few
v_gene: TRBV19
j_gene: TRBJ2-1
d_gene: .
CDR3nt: TGTGCCAGTAGTATAGGGAGCAACAATGAGCAGTTCTTC
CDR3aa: CASSIGSNNEQFF

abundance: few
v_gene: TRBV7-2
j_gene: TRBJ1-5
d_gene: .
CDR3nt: TGTGCCAGCAGCTTTGGGAAGGGGCAGCCCCAGCATTTT
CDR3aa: CASSFGKGQPQHF

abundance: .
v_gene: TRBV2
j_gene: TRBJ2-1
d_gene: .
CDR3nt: TGTGCCAGCAGTGATTTGAGGGTTTACAATGAGCAGTTCTTC
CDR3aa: CASSDLRVYNEQFF

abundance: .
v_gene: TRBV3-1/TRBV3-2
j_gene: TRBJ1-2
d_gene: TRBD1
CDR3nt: TGTGCCAGCAGCCACGGGACAGGGGTATATGGCTACACCTTC
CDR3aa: CASSHGTGVYGYTF

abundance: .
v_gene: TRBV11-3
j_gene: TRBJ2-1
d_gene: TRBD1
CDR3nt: TGTGCCAGCAGTTCACCTGGACAGGGGGACAATGAGCAGTTCTTC
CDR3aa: CASSSPGQGDNEQFF

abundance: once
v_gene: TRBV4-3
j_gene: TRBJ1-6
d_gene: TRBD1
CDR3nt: TGCGCCAGCAGCCAAGATCCGACAGGGTCCACTTCACCCCTCCACTTT
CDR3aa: CASSQDPTGSTSPLHF

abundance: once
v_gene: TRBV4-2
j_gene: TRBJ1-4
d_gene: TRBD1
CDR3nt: TGTGCCAGCAGCTATGGACAGGGGGAAAAACTGTTTTTT
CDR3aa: CASSYGQGEKLFF

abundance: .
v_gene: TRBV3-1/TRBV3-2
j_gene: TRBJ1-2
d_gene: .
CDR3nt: TGTGCCAGCAGCCAACAGTCCCTCGTCTACACCTTC
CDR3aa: CASSQQSLVYTF

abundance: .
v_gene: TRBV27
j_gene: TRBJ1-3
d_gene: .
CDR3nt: TGTGCCAGCCTGTCTGGAAACACCATATATTTT
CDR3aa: CASLSGNTIYF

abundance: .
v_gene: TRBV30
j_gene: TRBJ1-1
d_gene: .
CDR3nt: TGTGCCTGGACGAAGGGTCACACTGAAGCTTTCTTT
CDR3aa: CAWTKGHTEAFF

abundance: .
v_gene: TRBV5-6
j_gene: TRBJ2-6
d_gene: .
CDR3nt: TGTGCCAGCAGCCTCCAGGGATGGGGGGCCAACGTCCTGACTTTC
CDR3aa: CASSLQGWGANVLTF

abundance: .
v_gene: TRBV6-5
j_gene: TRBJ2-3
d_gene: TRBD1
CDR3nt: TGTGCCAGCAGGACAGGGGAAGATACGCAGTATTTT
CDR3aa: CASRTGEDTQYF